The 4 T cell receptor beta chains reported below all come from one sample, sequenced in a study of T cell responses to AZD1222 COVID-19 vaccine. Method: immunoSEQ multiplex PCR; TCRdb's copy keeps in-frame clones and lacks some. The table records around 50,000 clones, 70% to 90% of them present only once. The input for sequencing was peripheral blood, taken on day 0 of AZD1222 vaccination. The receptor set was obtained from an adult in good health.

CDR3 region: CASTNPGGPTVGEAFF. CDR3 nucleotide sequence: TGCGCCAGCACCAATCCGGGGGGTCCTACCGTCGGGGAAGCTTTCTTT. V and J are TRBV4-1 and TRBJ1-1, with D possibly TRBD1 on 5 matching bases. Per the germline V gene, CDR1 is MGHRA and CDR2 is YSYEKL. Trimming left V 7 bases short and J 8 bases short, with 26 bases between. The CDR3 loop spans 16 amino acids.

V usage is TRBV6-1 and J usage is TRBJ1-1; perhaps TRBD1 as D (5 bases). The CDR3 is 13 residues long. V was clipped by 2 bases and J by 5 bases, with 9 bases between them. Germline V CDR1 and CDR2: MNHNS, SASEGT. The DNA of the CDR3 is TGTGCCAGCAGTGAAATTGGGGGGACTGAAGCTTTCTTT. Protein: CASSEIGGTEAFF.

The genes are TRBV4-2 and TRBJ2-7; 8 nucleotides match TRBD2. CDR1 and CDR2 from the germline V gene are LGHNA and YNFKEQ. The CDR3 loop spans 17 amino acids. Trimming at V came to 0 bases and at J to 2 bases, leaving 9 bases not matched to a gene. The CDR3 nucleotides read TGTGCCAGCAGCCAAGATTGGACTAGCTTACCCCCCTACGAGCAGTACTTC. Protein product: CASSQDWTSLPPYEQYF.

CDR3 in amino acids: CASSFYLGTGNGYTF. CDR3 nucleotide sequence: TGTGCCAGCAGTTTCTATCTGGGGACAGGAAATGGCTACACCTTC. The V and J genes are TRBV28 and TRBJ1-2; 8 bases are a match to TRBD1. Germline CDR1 MDHEN, CDR2 SYDVKM. This CDR3 is built from 15 residues. Trimming cost V 3 bases and J 6 bases; bases outside gene matches: 9.